These T cell receptor beta chains were read from a single sample in a study of blood T cell repertoires in COVID-19. Clones were sequenced by immunoSEQ multiplex PCR, and TCRdb holds only the in-frame ones, with some missing. Found here are about 100,000 clones, approximately 86% of them singletons; the top ten hold approximately 1.6%. The material sequenced was peripheral blood. Receptors originate from a man at least 80 years old with acute or convalescent COVID-19. The CDR3 runs from the conserved cysteine through the conserved F or W. A D gene is named only where the DNA matches it firmly. Not all rows give a size; the values are once, few, many and, for expanded clones, a class.

d_call j_call clone_size v_call cdr3_nt cdr3_aa
- TRBJ2-2 - TRBV12-3/TRBV12-4 TGTGCCAGCAGTTTACAGGTTGACGGGGAGCTGTTTTTT CASSLQVDGELFF
TRBD1 TRBJ2-5 - TRBV7-2 TGTGCCAGCAGCTTGGGGACAGGGTTAGAGACCCAGTACTTC CASSLGTGLETQYF
TRBD1 TRBJ1-4 - TRBV11-1 TGTGCCAGCAGCCCGGGACAGGGGGCCCGAGAAAAACTGTTTTTT CASSPGQGAREKLFF
TRBD1 TRBJ2-5 - TRBV7-9 TGTGCCAGCAGCTCGCCAGGGGGTTTGGAGACCCAGTACTTC CASSSPGGLETQYF
- TRBJ2-7 - TRBV7-8 TGTGCCAGCAGCTTGGAGCTAGTGTCCTACGAGCAGTACTTC CASSLELVSYEQYF
- TRBJ2-5 - TRBV6-5 TGTGCCAGCAGCCTACAGGGGGGGCACCAAGAGACCCAGTACTTC CASSLQGGHQETQYF
- TRBJ1-6 - TRBV2 TGTGCCAGCAGCAACACCGCACGCCAGGATTCACCCCTCCACTTT CASSNTARQDSPLHF
TRBD1 TRBJ1-1 - TRBV28 TGTGCCAGCAGCCAACCCGGACAGGGTATGAACACTGAAGCTTTCTTT CASSQPGQGMNTEAFF
- TRBJ1-5 - TRBV30 TGTGCCTGGAGTGTAGGGTTAGGGGGGGATCAGCCCCAGCATTTT CAWSVGLGGDQPQHF
TRBD1 TRBJ2-1 - TRBV19 TGTGCCAGTAGTCCGACTGACAGGGGACTCTACAATGAGCAGTTCTTC CASSPTDRGLYNEQFF
- TRBJ2-3 - TRBV5-5 TGTGCCAGCAGCTTTACTTGGCCTCAGGGCACAGATACGCAGTATTTT CASSFTWPQGTDTQYF
TRBD1 TRBJ1-2 - TRBV19 TGTGCCAGTAGTCGGACAGGGGGCGACAATACAAACACCTTC CASSRTGGDNTNTF
- TRBJ1-2 - TRBV2 TGTGCCAGCAGTGAAAGGGAGGGGAACTATGGCTACACCTTC CASSEREGNYGYTF
TRBD2 TRBJ2-7 once TRBV5-1 TGCGCCAGCAGCTTGGGGACTAGTCGGGGTTACGAGCAGTACTTC CASSLGTSRGYEQYF
- TRBJ1-1 - TRBV11-2 TGTGCCAGCAGCTTTGTCAGGGGGAACACTGAAGCTTTCTTT CASSFVRGNTEAFF
- TRBJ2-5 - TRBV6-6 TGTGCCAGCAGGCGGGATGTCGTTTGGGAGACCCAGTACTTC CASRRDVVWETQYF
- TRBJ2-5 few TRBV19 TGTGCCAGTAGTTTTGCCAGGGGAGAGACCCAGTACTTC CASSFARGETQYF
TRBD2 TRBJ2-2 - TRBV28 TGTGCCAGCAGTCTTCGGACTAGCGAGAACACCGGGGAGCTGTTTTTT CASSLRTSENTGELFF
TRBD1 TRBJ1-1 - TRBV7-9 TGTGCCAGCAGCTTACTAACAGGGGGTAGCACTGAAGCTTTCTTT CASSLLTGGSTEAFF
TRBD1 TRBJ1-4 - TRBV5-1 TGCGCCAGCAGTTTACAGGGGGGGAAAAATGAAAAACTGTTTTTT CASSLQGGKNEKLFF
- TRBJ2-7 - TRBV11-3 TGTGCCAGCAGCTTGGACAGCACCTACGAGCAGTACTTC CASSLDSTYEQYF
TRBD2 TRBJ2-2 - TRBV5-4 TGTGCCAGCACCACGGGACTAGCGTCGAACACCGGGGAGCTGTTTTTT CASTTGLASNTGELFF
TRBD1 TRBJ1-4 - TRBV18 TGTGCCAGCTCCCCTGACAGGGGAAGTGAAAAACTGTTTTTT CASSPDRGSEKLFF
TRBD2 TRBJ2-1 - TRBV4-3 TGCGCCAGCAGCCAAGGAGCGGGAGAGTCCTACAATGAGCAGTTCTTC CASSQGAGESYNEQFF
- TRBJ1-4 - TRBV4-3 TGCGCCAGCAGCCAAGCTCTCCGGGGGGTTACTAATGAAAAACTGTTTTTT CASSQALRGVTNEKLFF
- TRBJ2-1 - TRBV18 TGTGCCAGCTCACCACCGGCATCCTCCTACAATGAGCAGTTCTTC CASSPPASSYNEQFF
- TRBJ2-1 - TRBV19 TGTGCCAGTAGTATTGGTCTAGGCCGGGGCGGGACTGCTCGGTACAATGAGCAGTTCTTC CASSIGLGRGGTARYNEQFF
TRBD1 TRBJ2-2 - TRBV29-1 TGCAGCGTCGGGACAGGCGGCGGGGAGCTGTTTTTT CSVGTGGGELFF
TRBD2 TRBJ2-1 - TRBV19 TGTGCCAGTAGTATAGATCACGGTAGCGGGAGAGGTGTCAATGAGCAGTTCTTC CASSIDHGSGRGVNEQFF
- TRBJ1-3 - TRBV6-5 TGTGCCAGCAGACTCGACTTGAGCTCTGGAAACACCATATATTTT CASRLDLSSGNTIYF
- TRBJ2-3 - TRBV7-2 TGTGCCAGCAGCTTACAGGGAACAGGCACAGATACGCAGTATTTT CASSLQGTGTDTQYF
- TRBJ1-1 - TRBV5-1 TGCGCCAGCAGCTTGCAGGCAGGCCCGACCACTGAAGCTTTCTTT CASSLQAGPTTEAFF
- TRBJ2-1 once TRBV7-6 TGTGCCAGCAGCTTAGCACGGAGGGATGAGCAGTTCTTC CASSLARRDEQFF
- TRBJ1-6 - TRBV18 TGTGCCAGCTCACCGGACAGTGGACTCCCAAATTCACCCCTCCACTTT CASSPDSGLPNSPLHF
- TRBJ1-2 - TRBV2 TGTGCCAGCAGTGAGGAGGCAGGTGTCGGCTACACCTTC CASSEEAGVGYTF
- TRBJ2-5 - TRBV21-1 TGTGCCAGCAGCACCTTCCCCAGTGGGACTAGCGGGAGGGGAGAGACCCAGTACTTC CASSTFPSGTSGRGETQYF
- TRBJ1-6 - TRBV5-1 TGCGCCAGCAGCTCCACTCCGGGACTTGGCGATTCACCCCTCCACTTT CASSSTPGLGDSPLHF
TRBD2 TRBJ2-7 - TRBV28 TGTGCCAGCAGCTCCCTCGGGACTAGCGGAACCTACGAGCAGTACTTC CASSSLGTSGTYEQYF
- TRBJ2-4 once TRBV6-5 TGTGCCAGCCAAGGACTAGCCAAAAACATTCAGTACTTC CASQGLAKNIQYF
- TRBJ1-1 - TRBV28 TGTGCCAGCAGTAATCAGGTGGCTGAAGCTTTCTTT CASSNQVAEAFF
- TRBJ1-6 few TRBV9 TGTGCCAGCAGCTTCCGGGACAAACATAATTCACCCCTCCACTTT CASSFRDKHNSPLHF
TRBD2 TRBJ2-5 - TRBV7-6 TGTGCCAGCAGCCAGACTAGCGGTTCGCGAGAGACCCAGTACTTC CASSQTSGSRETQYF
- TRBJ1-2 - TRBV9 TGTGCCAGCAGCGTAGGAACCCAGGGCTTAGGCTACACCTTC CASSVGTQGLGYTF
TRBD1 TRBJ2-1 - TRBV20-1 TGCAGTGCAAACAGGGGGCGGATCTTC CSANRGRIF
TRBD1 TRBJ1-6 - TRBV30 TGTGCCTGGAAAGACAGGGGAGGTTCACCCCTCCACTTT CAWKDRGGSPLHF